Presented here are 16 T cell receptor beta chains from one specimen sequenced in a study of T cells in Graves' hyperthyroidism and ophthalmopathy. Amplification of TCR beta CDR3 regions was performed using RNA transcripts as template. The study used the HTBI primer set for a first-round RT-PCR of the TCR CDR3. In TCRdb, the multiplex PCR reads were re-called with MiXCR into one record per CDR3 protein. The sample records 350,000 or so distinct CDR3 sequences, around a sixth being singletons. Sequencing was carried out using blood. These receptors originate from a woman aged 40 to 50 with Graves' ophthalmopathy.

The chain links TRBV28 to TRBJ2-7; 8 bases match TRBD2. The V segment lost 5 bases and the J segment 3 bases; nucleotides outside the gene matches: 6. In germline, CDR1 is MDHEN, CDR2 SYDVKM. The CDR3 spans 14 residues. The CDR3 protein is CASSMVAGIYEQYF. CDR3 DNA sequence: TGTGCCAGCAGTATGGTAGCGGGAATCTACGAGCAGTACTTC.

This clonotype was counted ten times or more. A read error is possible here, since a much larger clone lies one base away. The conserved phenylalanine or tryptophan is not found at the CDR3 terminus, so this likely reflects a read error. The chain uses TRBV6-1 and TRBJ1-1, with 10 bases matching TRBD1. V was pared by 7 bases and J by 3 bases, with 2 bases of the junction left unmatched. Looked up from germline, CDR1 is MNHNS and CDR2 is SASEGT. CDR3 size: 13 residues. The CDR3 DNA sequence: TGTGCCAGCAAGACAGGGGGCTACACTGAAGCTTTCCTT. This translates into CASKTGGYTEAFL.

This clonotype was found many times. The J gene is TRBJ2-1, the V gene TRBV28; TRBD2 matches at 14 bases. The length of the CDR3 is 19 residues. Trimming took 6 bases from V and 8 from J; bases not matched to a gene: 18. Germline CDR1 reads MDHEN; CDR2 reads SYDVKM. CDR3 nucleotide sequence: TGTGCCAGCAGCTCTAGTCCCGGGACTAGCGGGAGTAGGTTCGATGAGCAGTTCTTC. Residues: CASSSSPGTSGSRFDEQFF.

This clonotype was seen many times. This sequence joins TRBV3-1 and TRBJ1-5; perhaps TRBD1 as D (6 bases). Germline V lookup: CDR1 LGHDT, CDR2 YNNKEL (reference sequence). V was trimmed by 1 base and J by 6 bases, leaving 19 bases between them. The CDR3 runs to 17 residues. CDR3 DNA sequence: TGTGCCAGCAGCCAAGGTCTAAATGGACAGTCGGGTCAGCCCCAGCATTTT. Translating it yields CASSQGLNGQSGQPQHF.

The chain carries TRBV11-3 and TRBJ2-4; either TRBD1 or TRBD2 may fit D (5 bases each). The V gene lost 1 base and the J gene lost 5 bases, with 9 bases spanning the gap. The germline gives CDR1 SGHNT, CDR2 YENEEA. This CDR3 is 14 amino acids long. In DNA form, the CDR3 reads TGTGCCAGCAGCTTAGGAGGGGACGAAAACATTCAGTACTTC. The encoded protein is CASSLGGDENIQYF.

This chain links TRBV6-1 with TRBJ2-5, with D uncertain. This CDR3 has 14 residues. Germline V lookup: CDR1 MNHNS, CDR2 SASEGT. V lost 9 bases to trimming and J lost 2 bases, with 16 bases between them. This chain's CDR3 is CASRDWTTQETQYF. The CDR3 DNA sequence: TGTGCCAGTAGAGACTGGACCACGCAAGAGACCCAGTACTTC.

In its sample, this clonotype was seen many times. V is TRBV5-1 and J is TRBJ2-2, with TRBD1 matching 7 bases. J was trimmed by 1 base and V by 4 bases; bases with no gene match: 7. This CDR3 region has 16 residues. Germline loops: CDR1 SGHRS, CDR2 YFSETQ. This chain's CDR3 is CASSVHRGVNTGELFF. For the CDR3, the DNA is TGCGCCAGCAGCGTACACAGGGGCGTGAACACCGGGGAGCTGTTTTTT.

V usage is TRBV6-2 or TRBV6-3 and J usage is TRBJ2-7; 8 bases agree with TRBD1. Germline-derived CDR1 and CDR2 are MNHEY and SVGEGT. CDR3 size: 20 residues. The V segment lost 2 bases and the J segment 3 bases; nucleotides outside the gene matches: 21. This chain's CDR3 is CASSYTTVVPGQVKVYEQYF. CDR3 nucleotide sequence: TGTGCCAGCAGTTACACCACGGTTGTTCCGGGACAGGTTAAGGTCTACGAGCAGTACTTC.

The chain is built from TRBV28 and TRBJ2-7; 7 bases are a match to TRBD2. This CDR3 is 12 amino acids long. The ends lost 8 bases at V and 5 bases at J; junction bases unmatched: 6. Germline V gene data show CDR1 as MDHEN and CDR2 as SYDVKM. The CDR3 reads CASGGGVHEQYF. The CDR3 nucleotides read TGTGCCAGCGGGGGGGGGGTCCACGAGCAGTACTTC. Using reference TRBV28 and TRBJ2-7 for the parts outside the CDR3, the full variable domain is DVKVTQSSRYLVKRTGEKVFLECVQDMDHENMFWYRQDPGLGLRLIYFSYDVKMKEKGDIPEGYSVSREKKERFSLILESASTNQTSMYLCASGGGVHEQYFGPGTRLTVT.

This clonotype was counted many times. V is TRBV2 and J is TRBJ2-2, with no clear D. The germline gives CDR1 SNHLY, CDR2 FYNNEI. Trimming pared 1 base from V and 4 bases from J, leaving 10 bases between. The CDR3 runs to 15 residues. The CDR3 spells CASSEGRASTGELFF. CDR3 sequence (DNA): TGTGCCAGCAGTGAAGGAAGGGCTTCCACCGGGGAGCTGTTTTTT. Using reference TRBV2 and TRBJ2-2 for the parts outside the CDR3, the full variable domain is EPEVTQTPSHQVTQMGQEVILRCVPISNHLYFYWYRQILGQKVEFLVSFYNNEISEKSEIFDDQFSVERPDGSNFTLKIRSTKLEDSAMYFCASSEGRASTGELFFGEGSRLTVL.

At least ten counts were recorded for this clonotype. The chain joins TRBV19 to TRBJ2-2; 8 bases align to TRBD2. CDR1 is LNHDA, CDR2 SQIVND, per germline (reference sequence). The CDR3 totals 17 residues. V lost 6 bases and J lost 0; bases outside the gene matches: 9. For the CDR3, the DNA is TGTGCCAGTAGGCCGGTCTCGGGAGGGCCGAACACCGGGGAGCTGTTTTTT. This gives the protein CASRPVSGGPNTGELFF.

This clonotype appeared a few times. The J gene is TRBJ1-2, the V gene TRBV12-3 or TRBV12-4; D is undetermined. The CDR3 runs 14 residues. V was cut by 3 bases and J by 2 bases, with 10 bases left in between. CDR3 in amino acids: CASSLGVSNYGYTF. Written as DNA, the CDR3 is TGTGCCAGCAGTTTGGGCGTATCCAACTATGGCTACACCTTC.

The chain has TRBV28 and TRBJ1-1; 7 bases fit TRBD1. V lost 6 bases, J lost 2 bases, and 6 bases stayed unmatched. Germline CDR1 is MDHEN and CDR2 is SYDVKM. The CDR3 contains 14 residues. For the CDR3, the DNA is TGTGCCAGCAGCGCGGGACAGCGAAACACTGAAGCTTTCTTT. This encodes CASSAGQRNTEAFF.

About this clonotype itself: A much larger clone sits a single nucleotide away, making a read error possible. The chain links TRBV20-1 to TRBJ1-5; a possible D gene is TRBD1 (6 bases). The CDR3 contains 14 residues. The V and J ends lost 3 bases and 0 bases respectively, with 9 bases between them. CDR1 DFQATT and CDR2 SNEGSKA come from the germline V gene (reference sequence). The CDR3 region is CSARGGGSNQPQHF. CDR3 coding DNA: TGCAGTGCTAGGGGGGGCGGTAGCAATCAGCCCCAGCATTTT.

This clonotype appeared many times. V and J are TRBV20-1 and TRBJ2-5; 8 nucleotides line up with TRBD2. This CDR3 region has 15 residues. Looked up from germline, CDR1 is DFQATT and CDR2 is SNEGSKA (reference sequence). Unmatched junction bases numbered 8, after V lost 3 bases and J lost 2 bases. The CDR3 region has the DNA TGCAGTGCTAGTCAAGATAGCGGGACACAAGAGACCCAGTACTTC. The encoded protein is CSASQDSGTQETQYF.

This clonotype was picked up many times. This chain connects TRBV28 to TRBJ2-2; the D is unclear. There are 12 residues in the CDR3. Germline V gene data show CDR1 as MDHEN and CDR2 as SYDVKM. Trimming cost V 1 base and J 8 bases, with 5 bases left between them. As DNA, the CDR3 is TGTGCCAGCAGTTTATTGGTGGGGGAGCTGTTTTTT. Amino acids: CASSLLVGELFF. Together with reference TRBV28 and TRBJ2-2, the CDR3 gives the full variable domain: DVKVTQSSRYLVKRTGEKVFLECVQDMDHENMFWYRQDPGLGLRLIYFSYDVKMKEKGDIPEGYSVSREKKERFSLILESASTNQTSMYLCASSLLVGELFFGEGSRLTVL.